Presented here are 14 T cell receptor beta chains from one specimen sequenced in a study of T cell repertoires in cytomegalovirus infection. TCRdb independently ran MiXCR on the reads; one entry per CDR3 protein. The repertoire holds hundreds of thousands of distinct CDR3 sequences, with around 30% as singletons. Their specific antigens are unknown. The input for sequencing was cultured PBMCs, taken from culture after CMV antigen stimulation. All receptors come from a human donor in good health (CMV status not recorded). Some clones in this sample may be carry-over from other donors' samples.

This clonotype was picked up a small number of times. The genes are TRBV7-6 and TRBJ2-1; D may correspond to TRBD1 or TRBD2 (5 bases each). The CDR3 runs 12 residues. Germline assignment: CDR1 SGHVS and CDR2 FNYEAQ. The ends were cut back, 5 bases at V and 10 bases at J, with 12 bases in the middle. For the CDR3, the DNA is TGTGCCAGCAGCCGGGACGGGCGGGAGCAGTTCTTC. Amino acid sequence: CASSRDGREQFF. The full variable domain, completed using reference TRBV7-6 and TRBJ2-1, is GAGVSQSPRYKVTKRGQDVALRCDPISGHVSLYWYRQALGQGPEFLTYFNYEAQQDKSGLPNDRFSAERPEGSISTLTIQRTEQRDSAMYRCASSRDGREQFFGPGTRLTVL.

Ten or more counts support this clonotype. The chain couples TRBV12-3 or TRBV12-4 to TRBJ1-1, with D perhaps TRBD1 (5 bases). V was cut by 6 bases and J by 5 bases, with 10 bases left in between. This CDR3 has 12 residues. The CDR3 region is CASSQGLTEAFF. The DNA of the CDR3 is TGTGCCAGCAGCCAGGGACTAACTGAAGCTTTCTTT.

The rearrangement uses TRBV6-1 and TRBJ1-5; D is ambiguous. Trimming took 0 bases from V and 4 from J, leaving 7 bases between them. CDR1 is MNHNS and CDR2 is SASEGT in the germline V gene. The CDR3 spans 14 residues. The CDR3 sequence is CASSEAGPNQPQHF. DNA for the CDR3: TGTGCCAGCAGTGAAGCGGGTCCAAATCAGCCCCAGCATTTT.

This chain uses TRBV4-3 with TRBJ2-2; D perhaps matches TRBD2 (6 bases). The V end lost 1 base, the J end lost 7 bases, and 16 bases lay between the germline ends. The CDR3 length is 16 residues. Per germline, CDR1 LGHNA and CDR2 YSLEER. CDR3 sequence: CASSQVGLLGGGELFF. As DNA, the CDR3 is TGCGCCAGCAGCCAAGTTGGCCTCTTGGGAGGCGGGGAGCTGTTTTTT.

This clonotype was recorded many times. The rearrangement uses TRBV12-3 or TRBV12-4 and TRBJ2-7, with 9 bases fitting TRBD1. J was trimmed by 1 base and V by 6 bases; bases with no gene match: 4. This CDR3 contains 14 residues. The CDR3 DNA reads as TGTGCCAGCAGAGCCGGGACAGGGTCCTACGAGCAGTACTTC. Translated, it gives CASRAGTGSYEQYF.

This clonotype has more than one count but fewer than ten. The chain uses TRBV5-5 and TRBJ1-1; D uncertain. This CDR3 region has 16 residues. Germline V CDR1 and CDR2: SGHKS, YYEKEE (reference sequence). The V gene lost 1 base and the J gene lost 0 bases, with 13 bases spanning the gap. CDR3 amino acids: CASSLSRIIMNTEAFF. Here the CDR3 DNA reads TGTGCCAGCAGCTTGTCACGCATAATCATGAACACTGAAGCTTTCTTT.

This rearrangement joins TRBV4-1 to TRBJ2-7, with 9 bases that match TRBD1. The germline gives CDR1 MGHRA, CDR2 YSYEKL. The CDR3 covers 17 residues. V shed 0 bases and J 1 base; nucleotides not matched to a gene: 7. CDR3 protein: CASSQDSGTGNSYEQYF. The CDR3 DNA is TGCGCCAGCAGCCAAGATTCCGGGACAGGGAATTCCTACGAGCAGTACTTC.

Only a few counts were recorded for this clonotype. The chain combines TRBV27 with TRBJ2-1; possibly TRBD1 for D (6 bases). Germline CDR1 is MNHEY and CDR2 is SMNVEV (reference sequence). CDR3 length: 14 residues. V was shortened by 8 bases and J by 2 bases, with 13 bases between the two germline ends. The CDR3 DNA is TGTGCCAGCCGTCCGACAGGAACCTACAATGAGCAGTTCTTC. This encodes CASRPTGTYNEQFF.

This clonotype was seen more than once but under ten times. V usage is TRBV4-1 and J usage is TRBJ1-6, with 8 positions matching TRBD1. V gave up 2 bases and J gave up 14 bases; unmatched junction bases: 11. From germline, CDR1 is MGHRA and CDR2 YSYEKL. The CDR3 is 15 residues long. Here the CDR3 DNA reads TGCGCCAGCAGCCAATCCGGGACAGGAGATTTCACCCTCCACTTT. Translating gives CASSQSGTGDFTLHF.

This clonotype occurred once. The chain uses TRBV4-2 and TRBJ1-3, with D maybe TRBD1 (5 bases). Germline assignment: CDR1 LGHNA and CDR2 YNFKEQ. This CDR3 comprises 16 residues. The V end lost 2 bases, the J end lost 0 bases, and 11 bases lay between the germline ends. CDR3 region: CASSQSDRPSGNTIYF. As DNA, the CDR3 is TGTGCCAGCAGCCAATCCGACAGACCCTCTGGAAACACCATATATTTT.

For the CDR3, the DNA is TGTGCCAGCAATGTCGGACCGTATGGATACGAGCAGTACTTC. It is translated as CASNVGPYGYEQYF. This chain uses TRBV6-6 with TRBJ2-7; D call uncertain. CDR1 and CDR2 (germline): MNHNY, SVGAGI (reference sequence). The ends were cut back, 7 bases at V and 4 bases at J, with 17 bases in the middle. This CDR3 comprises 14 residues.

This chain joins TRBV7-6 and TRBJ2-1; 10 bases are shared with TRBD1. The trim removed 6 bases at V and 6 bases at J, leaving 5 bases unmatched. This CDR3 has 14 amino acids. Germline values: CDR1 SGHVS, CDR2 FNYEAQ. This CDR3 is CASSTGTGVNEQFF. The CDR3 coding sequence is TGTGCCAGCAGTACCGGGACAGGGGTCAATGAGCAGTTCTTC. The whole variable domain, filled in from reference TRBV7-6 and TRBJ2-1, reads GAGVSQSPRYKVTKRGQDVALRCDPISGHVSLYWYRQALGQGPEFLTYFNYEAQQDKSGLPNDRFSAERPEGSISTLTIQRTEQRDSAMYRCASSTGTGVNEQFFGPGTRLTVL.

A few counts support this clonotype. In DNA form, the CDR3 reads TGTGCCAGCAGCTCCTACAGCGGGGGGCTCTCCTACGAGCAGTACTTC. Amino acids: CASSSYSGGLSYEQYF. V gene TRBV7-2 combines with J gene TRBJ2-7; 9 bases are a match to TRBD2. CDR3 length equals 16 residues. With V trimmed by 4 bases and J by 0 bases, 7 bases remained unmatched. The germline V gene has CDR1 SGHTA and CDR2 FQGNSA.

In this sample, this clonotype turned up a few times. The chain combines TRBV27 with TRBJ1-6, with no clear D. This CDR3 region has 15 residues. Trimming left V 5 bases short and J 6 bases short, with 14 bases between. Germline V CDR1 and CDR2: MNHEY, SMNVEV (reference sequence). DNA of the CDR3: TGTGCCAGCAGTCCCGTGGCCTCCCTTAATTCACCCCTCCACTTT. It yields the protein CASSPVASLNSPLHF.